This T cell receptor (beta chain) is drawn from a study of T cell responses to AZD1222 COVID-19 vaccine. Study conclusions and caveats: Without day 14 samples, only post-peak T cell repertoires were studied. White British people made up most donors, females outnumbered males, and clonal diversity was possibly underestimated.

This CDR3 contains 15 residues. V lost 1 base to trimming and J lost 1 base; unmatched junction nucleotides: 1. Germline CDR1 KGHSH, CDR2 LQKENI. To note about this clone: No antigen is known for it.

Only in-frame clones appear in the TCRdb table, and some are missing; sequencing was by immunoSEQ multiplex PCR. This table holds about 75,000 clones, about 87% found once. Source: peripheral blood, taken 28 days after the second dose of the MenACWY control vaccine. This receptor was identified in an adult who received the MenACWY meningococcal vaccine as a control. V gene TRBV18 combines with J gene TRBJ1-5; 7 positions agree with TRBD1. The CDR3 protein is CASSPQGQSNQPQHF. The CDR3 DNA follows: TGTGCCAGCTCACCACAGGGACAGAGCAATCAGCCCCAGCATTTT.